This TCR beta chain is from a study of technical replicates of blood from a few donors. Assay used: immunoSEQ multiplex PCR; TCRdb lists only in-frame clones, some missing. The sample carries around 70,000 clones, roughly 93% recorded once. In germline, CDR1 is MDHEN, CDR2 SYDVKM. V lost 5 bases and J lost 4; bases outside the gene matches: 9. The CDR3 consists of 15 residues. The chain is built from TRBV28 and TRBJ1-2; TRBD1 matches 8 bases. The specimen was T cells isolated from PBMCs. This receptor was obtained from a human donor in good health. The CDR3 loop is CASSKGQGFGYGYTF. CDR3 DNA sequence: TGTGCCAGCAGTAAAGGACAGGGTTTTGGCTATGGCTACACCTTC.